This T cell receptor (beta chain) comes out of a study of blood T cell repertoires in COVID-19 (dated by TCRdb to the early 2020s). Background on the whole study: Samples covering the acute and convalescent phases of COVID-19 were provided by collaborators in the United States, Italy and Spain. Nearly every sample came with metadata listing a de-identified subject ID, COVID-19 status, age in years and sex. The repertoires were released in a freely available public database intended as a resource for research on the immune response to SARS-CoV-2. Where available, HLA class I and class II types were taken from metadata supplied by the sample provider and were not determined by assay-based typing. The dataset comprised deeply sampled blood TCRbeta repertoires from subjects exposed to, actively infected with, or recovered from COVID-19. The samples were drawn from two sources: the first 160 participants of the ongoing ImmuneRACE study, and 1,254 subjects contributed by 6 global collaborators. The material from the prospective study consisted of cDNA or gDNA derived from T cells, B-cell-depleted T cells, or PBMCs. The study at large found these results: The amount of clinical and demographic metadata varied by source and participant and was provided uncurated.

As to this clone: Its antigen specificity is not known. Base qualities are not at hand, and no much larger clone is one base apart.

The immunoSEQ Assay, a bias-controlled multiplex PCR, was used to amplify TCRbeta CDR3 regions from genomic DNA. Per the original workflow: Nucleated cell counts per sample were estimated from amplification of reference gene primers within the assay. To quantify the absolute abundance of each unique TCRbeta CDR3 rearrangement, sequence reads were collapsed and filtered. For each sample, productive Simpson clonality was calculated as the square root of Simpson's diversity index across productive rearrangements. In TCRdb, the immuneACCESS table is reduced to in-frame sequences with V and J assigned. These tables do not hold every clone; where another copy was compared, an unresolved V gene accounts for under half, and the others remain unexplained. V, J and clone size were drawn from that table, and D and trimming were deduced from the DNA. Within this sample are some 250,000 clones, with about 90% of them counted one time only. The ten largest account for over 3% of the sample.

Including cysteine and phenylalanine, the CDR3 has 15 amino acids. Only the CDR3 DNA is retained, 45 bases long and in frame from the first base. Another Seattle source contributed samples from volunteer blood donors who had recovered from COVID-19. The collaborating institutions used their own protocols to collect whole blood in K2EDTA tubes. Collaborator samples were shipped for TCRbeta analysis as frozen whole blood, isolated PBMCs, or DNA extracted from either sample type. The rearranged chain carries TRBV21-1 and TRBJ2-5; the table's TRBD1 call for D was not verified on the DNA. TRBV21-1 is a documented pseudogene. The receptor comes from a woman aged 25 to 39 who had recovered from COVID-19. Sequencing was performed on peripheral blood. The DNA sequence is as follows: TGTGCCAGCAGCAGACCGACAGCTAAACAAGAGACCCAGTACTTC. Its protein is CASSRPTAKQETQYF.